One sample yielded the 4 T cell receptor beta chains listed below, sequenced in a study of shared clonotypes between healthy human individuals. Repertoires were generated with immunoSEQ multiplex PCR, while TCRdb's copy carries only in-frame clones and drops some. The table shows about 2 million clones, with roughly 96% occurring only once. Sequenced sample: naive CD4+ T cells sorted from blood. Subset defined: CD45RA+ positively selected. These receptors all stem from a young man in good health.

This chain uses TRBV4-1 with TRBJ1-2; 7 bases align to TRBD1. CDR3 length equals 14 residues. Germline loops: CDR1 MGHRA, CDR2 YSYEKL. Trimming at V came to 5 bases and at J to 0 bases, leaving 3 bases not matched to a gene. DNA of the CDR3: TGCGCCAGCAGCAGGACAGGCCCTAACTATGGCTACACCTTC. It codes for CASSRTGPNYGYTF.

The rearrangement links TRBV4-2 to TRBJ1-1, with D perhaps matching TRBD1 (6 bases). The V and J ends lost 4 bases and 3 bases respectively, with 18 bases between them. This CDR3 spans 16 amino acids. CDR1 LGHNA and CDR2 YNFKEQ come from the germline V gene. The CDR3 is CASSPRVGAEDTEAFF. The DNA for the CDR3 is TGTGCCAGCAGCCCCCGAGTGGGGGCCGAGGACACTGAAGCTTTCTTT.

The rearrangement links TRBV6-5 to TRBJ2-7; TRBD1 agrees at 9 bases. Per the germline V gene, CDR1 is MNHEY and CDR2 is SVGAGI. V trimming: 2 bases; J trimming: 1 base; junction bases outside the gene matches: 3. The CDR3 contains 15 residues. CDR3: CASSYTDRGSYEQYF. CDR3 nucleotides: TGTGCCAGCAGTTACACAGACAGGGGGTCCTACGAGCAGTACTTC.

This clone occurred once. In the same sample, other DNA sequences code for this CDR3. This sequence joins TRBV18 and TRBJ2-2; D not resolved. Trimming pared 1 base from V and 6 bases from J, leaving 3 bases between. The CDR3 length is 12 residues. Germline V lookup: CDR1 KGHSH, CDR2 LQKENI. The chain's CDR3 is CASSPLSGELFF. In nucleotides, the CDR3 is TGTGCCAGCTCACCACTTTCCGGGGAGCTGTTTTTT.